The clone carrying this T cell receptor (beta chain) was seen repeatedly, ten times or more. TCRdb re-called the RT-PCR reads with MiXCR, one entry per CDR3 protein. The sample records about 650,000 distinct CDR3 sequences, around 16% being singletons. Germline CDR1 MNHEY, CDR2 SVGEGT. V gave up 6 bases and J gave up 0 bases, with 9 bases separating them. This CDR3 is built from 14 residues. This entry belongs to a study of response to subunit inactivated influenza vaccine. This TCR was sampled from a man between 50 and 59 years old who received an inactivated influenza vaccine. The sequenced sample was PBMCs from blood, obtained 11 to 12 days after vaccination. The rearrangement joins TRBV6-2 or TRBV6-3 to TRBJ2-1; D not resolved. CDR3 in amino acids: CASRRQSSYNEQFF. The CDR3 DNA is TGTGCCAGCAGACGACAAAGCTCCTACAATGAGCAGTTCTTC.